This T cell receptor (beta chain) is from a study of blood T cells in healthy people across ages (dated by TCRdb to the mid-2010s). With regard to the full study: In model experiments, template switching captured roughly one uniquely barcoded TCR beta cDNA molecule for every two T cells. The study measured age-related changes in TCR beta repertoire diversity using deep sequencing normalized with unique cDNA molecular identifiers. Donors were grouped into four age groups: young (average approximately 15 years), middle-aged (39), aged (about 60) and long-lived (approximately 81). To avoid experimental bias, donors of different ages were randomly spread across the sequencing lanes. Two additional independent replicas of 1 million unique cDNA reads from the same blood draw were analyzed for two donors (one aged 18 to 30 and one aged 80 or older). Broad study findings and their caveats: Since profiling was done on bulk unsorted PBMCs, naive and antigen-experienced compartments could not be conclusively compared. Compared with the aged group, the long-lived group had more naive CD4+ T cells, fewer expanded clones and increased TCR diversity, suggesting age selection. A strong correlation was found between observed TCR beta diversity and the percentage of naive T cells measured by flow cytometry. Estimates of total diversity from one million sequenced T cells were regarded as lower bounds and underestimates. Observed TCR beta diversity per million T cells fell roughly linearly with age, and a significant reduction was already apparent by age approximately 41. The CMV infection status of donors was not known, potentially confounding age-related changes in expanded clonotypes.

The roughly 42 donors, aged roughly 6 to 95 years, were systemically healthy Caucasian individuals from Russia. Each donor gave about 11 milliliters of peripheral blood, drawn into EDTA-treated Vacutainer tubes. Ficoll-Paque density-gradient centrifugation was used to isolate PBMCs, with at least 6 million per sample. Total RNA was extracted from PBMCs with Trizol reagent, with at least 6 micrograms obtained per sample. For every donor, flow cytometry on a PBMC aliquot measured the percentage of naive CD45RAhigh/CD27high T cells. Points on this clonotype: There is no known antigen for this receptor. Germline and junction disagree at one end, which may indicate a read error.

The protocol used for the library was 5' RACE. TCRdb records Illumina HiSeq 2500 as the sequencer. A second PCR of about 6 to 11 cycles was run with a J-beta primer mix and a sample-barcoded 5' primer. A template-switch 5' adaptor carrying 12 random nucleotides introduced a unique molecular identifier onto each TCR beta cDNA molecule. Each sample yielded at least 3 million CDR3-containing paired-end reads. The Mint cDNA synthesis kit, primed by a TRBC-specific oligonucleotide, was used to synthesize first-strand cDNA from all RNA. Following uracil-DNA glycosylase treatment, a first 18-cycle PCR with universal primers M1SS and BC2_uni_R was performed on all cDNA. The original pipeline was this. Each sample was normalized by randomly selecting 1 million high-quality reads, each carrying a distinct molecular identifier. Reads with shared molecular identifiers were discarded instead of being binned into consensus sequences. MiTCR, set to a Q25 quality threshold and the strictest error-elimination algorithm, was used for CDR3 identification, clonotype clustering and error correction. Lower-bound total TCR beta diversity was estimated with a nonparametric unseen species model using Euler transformation. TCRdb's own reprocessing of the public reads used fastp at Q25 and MiXCR and kept productive beta chains. Each entry merges the rows of one CDR3 protein and shows their most common DNA and genes. TCRdb's processing, not the authors', yielded these V and J calls. The sample table lists some 1.4 million distinct CDR3 sequences, approximately 42% of them with a count of one. 7% to 9.5% of the sample goes to the ten largest clones.

The CDR3 runs 15 residues from the cysteine to the phenylalanine. Left in the record is the CDR3 DNA by itself, 45 bases read in frame from the first base. Based on the germline V gene, the CDR1 and CDR2 sequences are MGHRA and YSYEKL. The V and J segments used are TRBV4-1 and TRBJ2-1; no D gene is confidently identified. This receptor was taken from a woman aged 18-35 years in good health. Sample: blood. Here is the DNA: TGCGCCAGCAGCCAAGGAGTATCCTCCCACAATGAGCAGTTCTTC. Its translation is CASSQGVSSHNEQFF.